Reported below is one T cell receptor beta chain. These data are taken from a study of blood T cell repertoires in COVID-19. Study in general: There were acute and convalescent COVID-19 samples, and they came from the United States, Italy and Spain. The analysed material was cDNA or gDNA that came from T cells, B-cell-depleted T cells, or PBMCs.

Trimming removed 5 bases at V and 7 bases at J, with 11 bases between. The CDR3 has 13 amino acids. Germline V gives CDR1 MGHRA, CDR2 YSYEKL. Per the authors' pipeline: Reference gene primer amplification gave nucleated cell count estimates. This table comes from immunoSEQ multiplex PCR, and its TCRdb copy is limited to in-frame clones, with some not included. That table supplies the V and J calls and clone size; D and trimming were determined from the DNA. The table lists around 62,000 clones, about nine tenths of them singletons. The J gene is TRBJ2-2, the V gene TRBV4-1; D is uncertain. Material for sequencing was peripheral blood. The sequence derives from a woman aged 55-69 years with COVID-19, enrolled during active disease. For the CDR3, the DNA is TGCGCCAGCAGCTACAGACACGACGGGGAGCTGTTTTTT. Translation: CASSYRHDGELFF.